This T cell receptor (beta chain) was identified during a study of blood T cell repertoires in COVID-19. Overall study: Acute-phase and convalescent COVID-19 samples originated in the United States, Italy and Spain. In each case, the material was cDNA or gDNA derived from T cells, B-cell-depleted T cells, or PBMCs.

Clones were read by immunoSEQ multiplex PCR, and TCRdb kept only the in-frame ones, dropping some. The table includes over 250,000 clones, 75% to 90% detected once. Germline-derived CDR1 and CDR2 are MNHEY and SMNVEV (reference sequence). Trimming pared 3 bases from V and 2 bases from J, leaving 12 bases between. This CDR3 is built from 15 residues. While infection was still active, Seattle patients were enrolled and then followed longitudinally. The material sequenced was peripheral blood. The clonotype was recovered from a woman between 45 and 60 years old with COVID-19, enrolled during active disease. This sequence joins TRBV27 and TRBJ2-3; weak D call: TRBD1 (5 bases). The CDR3 loop is CASSFQGHHTDTQYF. CDR3 in DNA: TGTGCCAGCAGTTTCCAAGGACACCACACAGATACGCAGTATTTT.